A single sample gave rise to the 18 T cell receptor beta chains below, sequenced in a study of T cells in placental villitis. The immunoSEQ v4 bias-controlled multiplex PCR assay, performed blinded to group allocation, was used to amplify TCR-beta CDR3 regions from genomic DNA. TCRdb limited this immuneACCESS table to in-frame rearrangements with V and J called. A share of clones is missing; checked studies link under half to unresolved V genes, and the rest is unexplained. For this sample the table gives over 2,000 clones, of which approximately 82% were detected only once. The ten top clones hold roughly 9.7% of the sample. Their antigens remain unidentified. General conclusions and limits of the study: Higher clonality was observed in villitis of unknown etiology placentae than in controls (median about 0.05 versus 0.006, p=0.0025), a finding indicative of clonal expansion.

The material sequenced was placental tissue containing maternal and fetal cells. The origin of the receptors is a human patient with villitis of unknown etiology; the placental T cells may come from both mother and fetus.

The chain recombines TRBV20-1 with TRBJ2-1; the match to TRBD2 covers 10 bases. Trimming removed 3 bases from V and 2 bases from J; junction bases left unmatched: 19. The CDR3 spans 20 residues. Germline V gene lookup returns CDR1 DFQATT and CDR2 SNEGSKA (reference sequence). For the CDR3, the DNA is TGCAGTGCTAGTAGCGAGCTAGCGGGAGAATGGGGATCCACCTACAATGAGCAGTTCTTC. This translates into CSASSELAGEWGSTYNEQFF.

CDR3 nucleotides: TGTGCCTGGAACGGGAGGGCTTACAATGAGCAGTTCTTC. Protein: CAWNGRAYNEQFF. The chain uses TRBV30 and TRBJ2-1, with 8 nucleotides matching TRBD2. V lost 4 bases and J lost 4; bases outside the gene matches: 3. Germline-derived CDR1 and CDR2 are GTSNPN and SVGIG (reference sequence). This CDR3 region has 13 residues. The variable domain in full, with the rest retrieved from reference TRBV30 and TRBJ2-1, is SQTIHQWPATLVQPVGSPLSLECTVEGTSNPNLYWYRQAAGRGLQLLFYSVGIGQISSEVPQNLSASRPQDRQFILSSKKLLLSDSGFYLCAWNGRAYNEQFFGPGTRLTVL.

The chain has TRBV28 and TRBJ2-7; possibly TRBD2 for D (6 bases). Germline values: CDR1 MDHEN, CDR2 SYDVKM. Trimming pared 5 bases from V and 2 bases from J, leaving 7 bases between. The CDR3 has 12 residues. The CDR3 protein is CASSGGPYEQYF. CDR3 coding DNA: TGTGCCAGCAGTGGAGGGCCCTACGAGCAGTACTTC.

The chain recombines TRBV5-6 with TRBJ1-4; no firm D call. Germline CDR1 and CDR2: SGHDT and YYEEEE. The CDR3 is 15 amino acids. V was shortened by 1 base and J by 0 bases, with 7 bases between the two germline ends. The CDR3 coding sequence is TGTGCCAGCAGCTTGCCCGCAGCAACTAATGAAAAACTGTTTTTT. Its translation: CASSLPAATNEKLFF.

The rearrangement uses TRBV9 and TRBJ2-3; 7 bases are a match to TRBD2. V dropped 2 bases and J dropped 0; count of bases not matched to a gene: 3. The CDR3 covers 15 residues. Germline values: CDR1 SGDLS, CDR2 YYNGEE. CDR3 DNA sequence: TGTGCCAGCAGCGTGATAGCGGGCAGCACAGATACGCAGTATTTT. Its translation is CASSVIAGSTDTQYF.

Here the CDR3 reads CASSMGGSSNQPQHF. The DNA of the CDR3 is TGTGCCAGTAGTATGGGAGGATCTAGCAATCAGCCCCAGCATTTT. This chain joins TRBV19 and TRBJ1-5; no clear D gene. This CDR3 has 15 residues. CDR1 LNHDA and CDR2 SQIVND come from the germline V gene (reference sequence). V dropped 3 bases and J dropped 0 bases, with 9 bases sitting between them.

The rearrangement uses TRBV25-1 and TRBJ2-7; D uncertain. CDR1 and CDR2 from the germline V gene are MGHDK and SYGVNS. This CDR3 has 11 residues. Trimming took off 4 bases at V and 3 bases at J, with 4 bases between the two ends. The CDR3 DNA sequence: TGTGCCAGCAGTGCAGGCTACGAGCAGTACTTC. Protein: CASSAGYEQYF.

The J gene is TRBJ1-5, the V gene TRBV6-1; TRBD1 is a possible D gene (5 bases). Germline assignment: CDR1 MNHNS and CDR2 SASEGT. The V end was cut by 2 bases, the J end by 5 bases, with 16 bases between. The CDR3 consists of 16 residues. The CDR3 sequence is CASSEFSGNPDQPQHF. The CDR3 DNA is TGTGCCAGCAGTGAATTTTCAGGGAACCCAGATCAGCCCCAGCATTTT.

Remarks on this clone: A much larger clone differs by one base, so this may be a read error. Distinct nucleotide sequences in the sample also encode this CDR3. V gene TRBV4-2 combines with J gene TRBJ2-2; perhaps TRBD2 as D (6 bases). Per the germline V gene, CDR1 is LGHNA and CDR2 is YNFKEQ. V lost 7 bases and J 8 bases, leaving 17 bases between the germline ends. CDR3 size: 14 residues. In DNA, the CDR3 is TGTGCCAGCAACCCCGGGACTGGCCCTGGGGAGCTGTTTTTT. It codes for CASNPGTGPGELFF.

The sample holds a few counts of this clone. The chain uses TRBV28 and TRBJ2-2, with 7 bases identical to TRBD1. The germline V gene encodes CDR1 MDHEN and CDR2 SYDVKM. Losses at the gene ends were 4 bases for V and 5 bases for J; bases not matched to a gene: 4. The CDR3 extends over 14 amino acids. CDR3 amino acids: CASSSQQGTGELFF. The CDR3 nucleotides read TGTGCCAGCAGTTCCCAACAGGGGACCGGGGAGCTGTTTTTT.

The chain is built from TRBV5-1 and TRBJ2-1; D perhaps matches TRBD2 (6 bases). V dropped 3 bases and J dropped 12 bases, with 19 bases sitting between them. The CDR3 runs 14 residues. Germline V gives CDR1 SGHRS, CDR2 YFSETQ. In DNA form, the CDR3 reads TGCGCCAGCAGCTCCGAACCGGGACTCGGGGGGCAGTTCTTC. Protein sequence: CASSSEPGLGGQFF. Combining the CDR3 with reference TRBV5-1 and TRBJ2-1 gives the whole variable domain KAGVTQTPRYLIKTRGQQVTLSCSPISGHRSVSWYQQTPGQGLQFLFEYFSETQRNKGNFPGRFSGRQFSNSRSEMNVSTLELGDSALYLCASSSEPGLGGQFFGPGTRLTVL.

The genes are TRBV4-3 and TRBJ2-7, with a tentative D call TRBD1 (6 bases). The CDR3 runs 15 residues. Per germline, CDR1 LGHNA and CDR2 YSLEER. The V end was cut by 0 bases, the J end by 5 bases, with 14 bases between. The DNA of the CDR3 is TGCGCCAGCAGCCAAGATCCCCGGGCAGGGGACGAGCAGTACTTC. It yields the protein CASSQDPRAGDEQYF.

The V gene is TRBV12-3 or TRBV12-4, the J gene TRBJ2-1; D is unresolved. Trimming shortened V by 2 bases and J by 0 bases, and 2 bases separated the two germline ends. The CDR3 sequence is 13 residues long. The DNA for the CDR3 is TGTGCCAGCAGTTTACACTCCTACAATGAGCAGTTCTTC. Translated: CASSLHSYNEQFF.

The chain has TRBV12-3 or TRBV12-4 and TRBJ1-1; tentative D call: TRBD1 (5 bases). CDR3 size: 13 residues. Trimming took 6 bases from V and 1 from J, leaving 9 bases between them. The DNA for the CDR3 is TGTGCCAGCAGGGCCACAGGGAACACTGAAGCTTTCTTT. Amino acids: CASRATGNTEAFF.

The gene calls are TRBV3-1 (or the pseudogene TRBV3-2) and TRBJ2-3; no firm D call. The CDR3 consists of 14 residues. Per the germline V gene, CDR1 is LGHDT and CDR2 is YNNKEL (reference sequence). The ends were cut back, 4 bases at V and 1 base at J, with 9 bases in the middle. CDR3 nucleotide sequence: TGTGCCAGCAGCCCCCTCACCGGCACAGATACGCAGTATTTT. Translating gives CASSPLTGTDTQYF.

By share of the sample, this clone is large. The J gene is TRBJ1-2, the V gene TRBV2; D is uncertain. Germline V CDR1 and CDR2: SNHLY, FYNNEI. The CDR3 totals 16 residues. Trimming took off 2 bases at V and 4 bases at J, with 17 bases between the two ends. The CDR3 coding sequence is TGTGCCAGCAGTGAACTATTACGGAGGCTAGGCTATGGCTACACCTTC. It specifies CASSELLRRLGYGYTF.

This clone occurred a few times. The rearrangement uses TRBV5-1 and TRBJ2-3; the match to TRBD2 covers 10 bases. Looked up from germline, CDR1 is SGHRS and CDR2 is YFSETQ. The CDR3 spans 17 residues. V gave up 4 bases and J gave up 5 bases; unmatched junction bases: 13. CDR3 nucleotide sequence: TGCGCCAGCAGCGTGGTAGCGGGAGGCGGTGCGGAAGATACGCAGTATTTT. Residues: CASSVVAGGGAEDTQYF.

The CDR3 nucleotides are TGTGCCAGCAGCCAAGCCTACGAGCAGTACTTC. Encoded protein: CASSQAYEQYF. This chain uses TRBV14 with TRBJ2-7; D not resolved. The CDR3 has 11 amino acids. Germline V gene sequence: CDR1 SGHDN, CDR2 FVKESK. Trimming took off 1 base at V and 2 bases at J, with 0 bases between the two ends.